The source of this T cell receptor (beta chain) is a study of human T cells and chemical hapten exposure (dated by TCRdb to about 2021). Turning to the overall study: For sensitization, 2% DPC in acetone was applied to a roughly 2 cm by roughly 2 cm area of upper inner arm skin. Blood samples were taken from patients before sensitization (week 0) and then at 2, 6 and about 24 weeks after DPC sensitization. Patients additionally received weekly therapeutic DPC doses to the scalp throughout the approximately 24-week study period. The libraries were sequenced as a pool, and the TCR yield per sample differed mostly because of small variations in library volumes within the pool. The mostly female patient cohort included alopecia areata with under or over 50% scalp involvement, alopecia totalis and alopecia universalis. Around 30 alopecia patients provided blood for TCR sequencing at one to four time points (pre-sensitization, 2, 6 and 24 weeks). In alopecia patients, the study followed how the peripheral blood TCR repertoire changed in vivo over primary and secondary sensitization to diphenylcyclopropenone (DPC), a hapten. Patch testing on the upper back used Finn chambers containing 0.01% DPC, with scoring done after 6 days according to International Contact Dermatitis Research Group standards.

Results the study describes overall, beyond this receptor: Patch test score correlated positively with the number of PT1 expanded TCRs, reaching significance at thresholds 8, 16 and 32 but not at 4. Compared with pre-sensitization or healthy control sets, expanded TCRs formed significantly more large CDR3 similarity clusters, which is consistent with antigen-driven responses. Because every patient had alopecia, a presumed autoimmune disease, the patients' immune response might differ from that of healthy individuals. Repeated subsampling changed both the strength of the expansion versus patch-test correlation and the threshold at which the correlation became significant. DPC sensitization did not change how many TCRs were above 1 in 1000 frequency, and no evidence was found of alterations in global repertoire structure.

Library creation used RACE. TCRdb lists the instrument as NextSeq 500. Library preparation attached unique molecular identifiers to individual cDNA molecules for quantitative, reproducible TCR counting. Each blood RNA sample was used to sequence both TCR alpha and TCR beta chains. The study's own analysis went as follows. A median of approximately 100,000 TCRs per sample was observed, with a range of about 23,224 to 750,000. The Decombinator software suite was used to annotate V, J and CDR3 in the TCR reads. Every sample was subsampled to the same number of TCRs (28,000) for the PS versus PT1 abundance plots. TCRs were defined as expanded if absent before sensitization and observed at least eight times at the 2-week time point. The public reads were reanalyzed by TCRdb: fastp trimming at Q25, MiXCR alignment, in-frame beta chains only. Duplicate CDR3 protein sequences are folded into a single record with the most common DNA and genes. The V and J calls were determined by TCRdb, not by the authors. The table for this sample lists over 65,000 distinct CDR3 sequences; roughly 10% of them were counted only once. The top ten constitute about 4.2% of the sample.

V and J are trimmed by 6 bases and 2 bases, and the gene matches miss 6 bases of the junction. Via the germline V gene, CDR1 is SQVTM and CDR2 ANQGSEA. Counted from cysteine to phenylalanine, this CDR3 has 14 amino acids. Only the CDR3 DNA stays, 42 bases, in frame from base 1. A note on this clonotype: It lacks a known antigen. Base qualities are not provided; no much larger clone lies one nucleotide away.

Read against the paper, the sample's time point label means: patch test 1, 2 weeks after DPC sensitization. The sample's treatment or condition label, in plain terms: therapeutic diphenylcyclopropenone sensitization with weekly scalp DPC. At each patch-test visit, blood was drawn before the patch test was applied. Eligible patients were aged 18 to 70, diagnosed with alopecia, deemed suitable for DPC therapy, and excluded if pregnant. Total RNA was extracted from unfractionated whole blood that had been collected in Tempus Blood RNA tubes. The origin of this receptor is a woman aged 45 to 65 with alopecia areata. Some clones in this sample may be carry-over from other donors' samples. The chain joins TRBV29-1 to TRBJ2-7; the junction holds 11 bases that match TRBD2. The source was whole blood, collected in connection with sensitization to the hapten diphenylcyclopropenone (DPC). The sequenced DNA is TGCAGCGTCAAAAGACTAGCGGGGACCTACGAGCAGTACTTC. Its protein is CSVKRLAGTYEQYF.